The 18 T cell receptor beta chains given below trace back to one sample, sequenced in a study of T cell changes during pregnancy in multiple sclerosis. Generated by immunoSEQ multiplex PCR, the TCRdb table keeps only in-frame clones and is missing some. The table includes some 45,000 clones, more than 85% detected once. This material consisted of CD4+ T cells from peripheral blood mononuclear cells, taken after pregnancy. All receptors come from a female donor in good health, enrolled as a control in a pregnancy study.

The table lists this clone with a count of one. V usage is TRBV7-9 and J usage is TRBJ1-2; 7 bases are a match to TRBD1. This CDR3 contains 15 residues. The J segment lost 1 base and the V segment lost 5 bases, leaving 7 bases of the junction unmatched. Looked up from germline, CDR1 is SEHNR and CDR2 is FQNEAQ (reference sequence). The CDR3 DNA sequence: TGTGCCAGCAGCGAGTTAGGGACAGTTAACTATGGCTACACCTTC. Protein: CASSELGTVNYGYTF.

This chain connects TRBV28 to TRBJ1-5, with TRBD1 identical over 8 bases. After removal of 7 bases from V and 5 bases from J, the junction contained 4 bases not matched to a gene. Germline CDR1 reads MDHEN; CDR2 reads SYDVKM. The CDR3 covers 13 residues. The CDR3 nucleotides read TGTGCCAGCACCATACAGGGGGATCAGCCCCAGCATTTT. Protein product: CASTIQGDQPQHF.

The V and J genes are TRBV5-1 and TRBJ2-1, with D possibly matching TRBD1 (6 bases). Trimming took off 0 bases at V and 5 bases at J, with 6 bases between the two ends. CDR3 length: 13 residues. Per germline, CDR1 SGHRS and CDR2 YFSETQ. For the CDR3, the DNA is TGCGCCAGCAGCTTGGGACAGGACAATGAGCAGTTCTTC. Translation: CASSLGQDNEQFF.

The chain employs TRBV18 and TRBJ2-7; weak D call: TRBD2 (5 bases). There are 14 residues in the CDR3. V was cut by 0 bases and J by 4 bases, with 10 bases left in between. Germline V lookup: CDR1 KGHSH, CDR2 LQKENI. Here the CDR3 DNA reads TGTGCCAGCTCACCACCTGCTAGCCGTTACGAGCAGTACTTC. Translated: CASSPPASRYEQYF.

Here the CDR3 reads CASSLAGGYGTQYF. Written as DNA, the CDR3 is TGTGCCAGCAGCTTAGCGGGGGGGTACGGGACCCAGTACTTC. The chain links TRBV7-2 to TRBJ2-5, with 7 bases matching TRBD2. Germline CDR1 is SGHTA and CDR2 is FQGNSA. The length of the CDR3 is 14 residues. The V and J ends lost 0 bases and 7 bases, in that order; junction bases with no gene match: 5.

The CDR3 protein is CASSQGGDRPYEQYF. As DNA, the CDR3 is TGTGCCAGCAGCCAAGGCGGGGACAGACCCTACGAGCAGTACTTC. The rearrangement links TRBV4-2 to TRBJ2-7; a weak D match, TRBD1 (7 bases). Trimming left V 1 base short and J 2 bases short, with 12 bases between. The CDR3 contains 15 residues. In germline, CDR1 is LGHNA, CDR2 YNFKEQ.

The J gene is TRBJ1-4, the V gene TRBV6-1, with TRBD1 matching over 8 bases. Looked up from germline, CDR1 is MNHNS and CDR2 is SASEGT. The V segment lost 7 bases and the J segment 7 bases; nucleotides outside the gene matches: 8. The CDR3 is 14 residues long. CDR3 amino acids: CASNLGQAAEKLFF. The DNA for the CDR3 is TGTGCCAGCAACCTGGGACAGGCTGCTGAAAAACTGTTTTTT.

The chain couples TRBV6-1 to TRBJ2-3; 7 positions agree with TRBD1. Germline-derived CDR1 and CDR2 are MNHNS and SASEGT. This CDR3 contains 15 residues. Trimming removed 3 bases from V and 4 bases from J; junction bases left unmatched: 7. The CDR3 loop reads CASSETGMRADTQYF. The DNA for the CDR3 is TGTGCCAGCAGTGAGACAGGGATGAGGGCAGATACGCAGTATTTT.

V is TRBV7-2 and J is TRBJ2-7; no firm D call. The CDR3 spans 13 residues. In germline, CDR1 is SGHTA, CDR2 FQGNSA. Trimming removed 5 bases from V and 3 bases from J, with 11 bases in between. Written as DNA, the CDR3 is TGTGCCAGCAGCCCCCAGGCCTACTACGAGCAGTACTTC. Encoded protein: CASSPQAYYEQYF.

The sample holds a few counts of this clone. Its ends do not fully match the called genes, so a read error is possible. The J gene is TRBJ1-1, the V gene TRBV7-9; D is perhaps TRBD1 (5 bases). The length of the CDR3 is 15 residues. Germline V gene data show CDR1 as SEHNR and CDR2 as FQNEAQ (reference sequence). The CDR3 loop reads CASIKMGLLNIEAFF. In DNA form, the CDR3 reads TGTGCCAGCATCAAAATGGGGCTACTGAACATTGAAGCTTTCTTT.

The J gene is TRBJ2-3, the V gene TRBV19, with TRBD1 identical over 8 bases. The germline V gene has CDR1 LNHDA and CDR2 SQIVND (reference sequence). The CDR3 totals 14 residues. With 4 bases clipped from V and 2 bases from J, the junction kept 2 bases outside the gene matches. CDR3 in DNA: TGTGCCAGTAGTAGGACAGGGACCACAGATACGCAGTATTTT. This translates into CASSRTGTTDTQYF.

The chain is built from TRBV2 and TRBJ2-3; a possible D gene is TRBD2 (6 bases). CDR1 and CDR2 from the germline V gene are SNHLY and FYNNEI. With 9 bases removed from V and 1 base from J, the gap between germline ends came to 11 bases. There are 13 residues in the CDR3. The CDR3 reads CASTGERTDTQYF. The CDR3, as DNA: TGTGCCAGTACGGGGGAGCGCACAGATACGCAGTATTTT.

This clone turned up a few times. The V gene is TRBV4-2, the J gene TRBJ1-6, with D perhaps TRBD1 (5 bases). This CDR3 region has 14 residues. Between the trimmed V and J ends, which lost 1 base and 7 bases, there was a span of 8 bases. CDR1 is LGHNA, CDR2 YNFKEQ, per germline. CDR3 in DNA: TGTGCCAGCAGCCAAGCTCAGGGCAATTCACCCCTCCACTTT. It codes for CASSQAQGNSPLHF.

J is TRBJ1-6 and V is TRBV14, with a possible D match to TRBD1 (5 bases). CDR1 and CDR2 from the germline V gene are SGHDN and FVKESK. V was pared by 0 bases and J by 8 bases, with 14 bases between. This CDR3 has 16 residues. The CDR3: CASSQERGRMDSPLHF. The CDR3 DNA reads TGTGCCAGCAGCCAAGAGCGGGGCAGGATGGATTCACCCCTCCACTTT.

V usage is TRBV11-2 and J usage is TRBJ2-7; D might be TRBD1 (6 bases). Germline assignment: CDR1 SGHAT and CDR2 FQNNGV. The CDR3 is made up of 14 amino acids. Between the trimmed V and J ends, which lost 3 bases and 2 bases, there was a span of 11 bases. Written as DNA, the CDR3 is TGTGCCAGCAGCTTTGTTCACAGGGCCTACGAGCAGTACTTC. This encodes CASSFVHRAYEQYF.

V gene TRBV7-8 combines with J gene TRBJ2-2; TRBD2 agrees at 7 bases. V was pared by 5 bases and J by 0 bases, with 6 bases of the junction left unmatched. The CDR3 covers 16 residues. The germline CDR1 and CDR2 sequences are SGHVS and FQNEAQ. This CDR3 is CASSQSSGANTGELFF. CDR3 coding DNA: TGTGCCAGCAGCCAGTCTAGCGGAGCGAACACCGGGGAGCTGTTTTTT.

The J gene is TRBJ1-1, the V gene TRBV28; no clear D. The CDR3 covers 15 residues. V was cut by 10 bases and J by 3 bases, with 21 bases left in between. The germline V gene encodes CDR1 MDHEN and CDR2 SYDVKM. The chain's CDR3 is CATRITTLVDTEAFF. CDR3 nucleotide sequence: TGTGCCACCAGAATTACTACTCTGGTGGACACTGAAGCTTTCTTT.

This clone was observed a handful of times. This chain joins TRBV29-1 and TRBJ1-2; a possible D gene is TRBD1 (5 bases). The CDR3 extends over 11 amino acids. Germline V gene lookup returns CDR1 SQVTM and CDR2 ANQGSEA. V was shortened by 7 bases and J by 8 bases, with 14 bases between the two germline ends. The CDR3 is CSGRGPSGYTF. The DNA for the CDR3 is TGCAGCGGAAGGGGTCCCTCCGGCTACACCTTC.